The 5 T cell receptor beta chains below come from one sample, sequenced in a study of cytomegalovirus exposure and HLA in healthy donors. The study ran its PCR with 60 Vbeta and 13 Jbeta primers. Using immunoSEQ multiplex PCR, the repertoire was profiled, and TCRdb retains in-frame clones only, with some absent. Of 150,000 or so clones in the sample, more than 70% were seen once. Material for sequencing was PBMCs. These receptor sequences come from a male donor in good health and CMV-seronegative.

The J gene is TRBJ1-5, the V gene TRBV6-1; 7 nucleotides agree with TRBD1. This CDR3 has 14 amino acids. Trimming cost V 3 bases and J 7 bases; bases outside gene matches: 6. CDR1 is MNHNS and CDR2 is SASEGT in the germline V gene. The CDR3, as DNA: TGTGCCAGCAGTGACCAGGGGGATTGGCAGCCCCAGCATTTT. Translating it yields CASSDQGDWQPQHF.

This clone was picked up a small number of times. J is TRBJ2-2 and V is TRBV28; 7 bases are a match to TRBD2. V gave up 6 bases and J gave up 6 bases; unmatched junction bases: 13. CDR1 is MDHEN, CDR2 SYDVKM, per germline. CDR3 size: 16 residues. CDR3 amino acids: CASSAQSRGRAGELFF. The CDR3 region has the DNA TGTGCCAGCAGCGCCCAATCTCGGGGGAGGGCCGGGGAGCTGTTTTTT.

CDR3 residues: CASSVSTDTQYF. In DNA form, the CDR3 reads TGCGCCAGCTCAGTTAGCACAGATACGCAGTATTTT. The rearrangement joins TRBV5-1 to TRBJ2-3; the D is unclear. Trimming pared 7 bases from V and 0 bases from J, leaving 6 bases between. CDR3 length: 12 amino acids. Germline V CDR1 and CDR2: SGHRS, YFSETQ.

This clone was observed a few times. V is TRBV5-1 and J is TRBJ2-5; weak D call: TRBD2 (5 bases). Germline CDR1 reads SGHRS; CDR2 reads YFSETQ. The CDR3 runs 14 residues. Trimming took off 2 bases at V and 5 bases at J, with 13 bases between the two ends. The CDR3 DNA follows: TGCGCCAGCAGCTTAGGGAGTTTAAGGGAGACCCAGTACTTC. Protein: CASSLGSLRETQYF.

This clone was counted only a few times. The rearrangement joins TRBV2 to TRBJ2-5, with a weak D call TRBD2 (6 bases). Trimming cost V 5 bases and J 11 bases, with 24 bases left between them. This CDR3 is built from 15 residues. Germline CDR1 reads SNHLY; CDR2 reads FYNNEI. Here the CDR3 reads CASSTGLLLSWEQYF. The CDR3 nucleotides are TGTGCCAGCAGTACGGGACTCCTTTTAAGTTGGGAGCAGTACTTC.